This T cell receptor (beta chain) was recovered during a study of cytomegalovirus exposure and HLA in healthy donors. Study-wide findings and caveats: Follow-up analysis found HLA locus-dependent TCR association rates, highest for DRB1 and lowest for HLA-C.

In germline, CDR1 is MNHEY, CDR2 SVGAGI. The CDR3 consists of 15 residues. V dropped 5 bases and J dropped 9; count of bases not matched to a gene: 8. The PCR employed 60 Vbeta primers together with 13 Jbeta primers. Assay used: immunoSEQ multiplex PCR; TCRdb lists only in-frame clones, some missing. The sample contains 120,000 to 150,000 clones, approximately 78% of which appear only once. On this clone itself: The antigen remains unidentified.

The rearrangement joins TRBV6-5 to TRBJ2-1, with 12 bases that match TRBD2. Material for sequencing was PBMCs. This clonotype originated in a man aged 40-50 years in good health and CMV-seropositive. The CDR3 sequence: CASSQPGLAGPEQFF. The CDR3 DNA sequence: TGTGCCAGCAGTCAACCGGGACTAGCGGGCCCTGAGCAGTTCTTC.